The next 18 T cell receptor beta chains were all read from a single sample in a study of T cell clonality in common variable immunodeficiency (dated by TCRdb to the mid-2010s). Receptors were amplified or captured by the immunoSEQ multiplex PCR assay. TCRdb provides this immuneACCESS table in a form limited to in-frame rearrangements. Some clones are lacking; in checked studies, under half of them reflect an unresolved V gene, and why the rest are absent is not known. There are 40,000 to 50,000 clones in this sample, and none of them is a singleton. Of the sample, roughly 6% is held by the ten largest clones. Material: peripheral blood mononuclear cells. These receptor sequences come from a person between 18 and 75 years old in good health.

The sample holds a few counts of this clone. The read gets to within 3 residues of the CDR3 end, and the germline J gene fills in the rest. V usage is TRBV20-1 and J usage is TRBJ1-1; tentatively, D is TRBD1 (5 bases). Trimming took 0 bases from V and 1 from J, leaving 12 bases between them. This CDR3 region has 15 residues. From germline, CDR1 is DFQATT and CDR2 SNEGSKA (reference sequence). The CDR3 spells CSARDEDIANTEAFF. Partial CDR3 DNA: TGCAGTGCTAGAGATGAGGACATAGCGAACACTGAA.

This clone was seen ten or more times. The read ends 3 residues early relative to the CDR3; the germline J gene fills the gap. The chain links TRBV5-1 to TRBJ2-5; D remains unclear. Germline V lookup: CDR1 SGHRS, CDR2 YFSETQ. The CDR3 runs 14 residues. Trimming stripped 4 bases from V and 1 base from J, with 11 bases between. CDR3 protein: CASSPNGFQETQYF. Incomplete CDR3 DNA: TGCGCCAGCAGCCCTAACGGGTTCCAAGAGACC.

There are many counts of this clone. Read data end 3 residues before the CDR3 end; the end is taken from the germline J gene. The rearrangement links TRBV5-1 to TRBJ2-2; 9 bases map to TRBD2. The V gene end was trimmed by 2 bases and the J gene end by 4 bases; junction bases not matched to a gene: 3. CDR1 and CDR2 from the germline V gene are SGHRS and YFSETQ. The CDR3 runs 15 residues. Partial CDR3 DNA: TGCGCCAGCAGCTTAGCGGGGGGTTTCACCGGGGAG. It is translated as CASSLAGGFTGE. The full-length CDR3 reads as CASSLAGGFTGELFF.

This clone was recorded at least ten times. The read ends 3 residues early relative to the CDR3; the germline J gene fills the gap. The chain uses TRBV20-1 and TRBJ2-2, with D possibly being TRBD1 (6 bases). With 3 bases removed from V and 6 bases from J, the gap between germline ends came to 14 bases. The CDR3 length is 14 residues. The germline CDR1 and CDR2 sequences are DFQATT and SNEGSKA (reference sequence). The CDR3 reads CSARSRGVPGELFF. The DNA read from the CDR3 is TGCAGTGCTAGGTCCAGGGGAGTACCCGGGGAG.

Note on this clone: The read ends 3 residues shy of where the CDR3 ends; the end is completed using the germline J gene. The genes are TRBV18 and TRBJ1-1, with 7 bases lining up with TRBD1. Germline CDR1 and CDR2: KGHSH and LQKENI. The CDR3 covers 12 residues. The CDR3 is CASSRPQGKAFF. Partial CDR3 DNA: TGTGCCAGCTCACGGCCACAGGGGAAA.

As regards this clone: The CDR3 end lies 3 residues beyond the end of the read and is filled in from the germline J gene. The rearrangement uses TRBV30 and TRBJ1-2, with no clear D. The CDR3 sequence is 17 residues long. Germline lookup yields CDR1 GTSNPN and CDR2 SVGIG (reference sequence). Incomplete CDR3 DNA: TGTGCCTGGAGTAACATACGGACTAGCGGGGTTGCAGATACC. This codes for CAWSNIRTSGVADT. The CDR3, in full, reads CAWSNIRTSGVADTYTF.

This clone came up many times. The CDR3 goes on 3 residues after the read ends, and that part is filled in from the germline J gene. This chain uses TRBV7-8 with TRBJ1-4; TRBD1 aligns across 7 bases. CDR3 length: 15 residues. Germline V gene data show CDR1 as SGHVS and CDR2 as FQNEAQ. V lost 5 bases to trimming and J lost 1 base; unmatched junction nucleotides: 4. CDR3 protein: CASSQRDRTNEKLFF. The part of the CDR3 DNA that was read is TGTGCCAGCAGCCAGAGGGACAGAACTAATGAAAAA.

This clone occurred many times. The sequence runs out 3 residues before the end of the CDR3; the remainder is reconstructed from the germline J gene. The V gene is TRBV29-1, the J gene TRBJ1-1; D is ambiguous. Trimming left V 1 base short and J 1 base short, with 13 bases between. The CDR3 runs to 15 residues. Germline V CDR1 and CDR2: SQVTM, ANQGSEA. CDR3 sequence reads: CSVEGRGFTNTEAFF. The sequenced part of the CDR3 DNA is TGCAGCGTTGAAGGCCGGGGTTTTACGAACACTGAA. Full variable domain (rest looked up from reference TRBV29-1 and TRBJ1-1): SAVISQKPSRDICQRGTSLTIQCQVDSQVTMMFWYRQQPGQSLTLIATANQGSEATYESGFVIDKFPISRPNLTFSTLTVSNMSPEDSSIYLCSVEGRGFTNTEAFFGQGTRLTVV.

This clone showed up many times. The read stops 3 residues short of the end of the CDR3; the missing end is completed from the germline J gene. The J gene is TRBJ2-2, the V gene TRBV20-1; 12 nucleotides align to TRBD2. The V and J ends lost 2 bases and 5 bases, in that order; junction bases with no gene match: 0. Germline values: CDR1 DFQATT, CDR2 SNEGSKA (reference sequence). The CDR3 runs 14 residues. The covered CDR3 bases are TGCAGTGCTAGACTAGCGGGGGGGACCGGGGAG. Amino acid sequence: CSARLAGGTGE. The CDR3 reads in full as CSARLAGGTGELFF.

This clone was observed at least ten times. CDR3 bases read: TGCAGCGTTGTATGGCTAGCGGGGGGGCGAAACGAG. It encodes CSVVWLAGGRNE. The whole CDR3 sequence reads CSVVWLAGGRNEQYF. This sequence joins TRBV29-1 and TRBJ2-7; the match to TRBD2 covers 12 bases. The sequence runs out 3 residues before the end of the CDR3; the remainder is reconstructed from the germline J gene. CDR3 length equals 15 residues. Per the germline V gene, CDR1 is SQVTM and CDR2 is ANQGSEA. The J segment lost 5 bases and the V segment lost 4 bases, leaving 9 bases of the junction unmatched.

To note about this clone: The read terminates 3 residues ahead of where the CDR3 ends, so the germline J gene completes it. The V gene is TRBV2, the J gene TRBJ2-2, with 7 bases that match TRBD1. The V gene's germline CDR1 is SNHLY and CDR2 FYNNEI. The CDR3 spans 14 residues. The ends lost 7 bases at V and 4 bases at J; junction bases unmatched: 6. The CDR3 protein is CASTRDSLTGELFF. Incomplete CDR3 DNA: TGTGCCAGCACTAGGGACAGCCTCACCGGGGAG.

This clone was seen at least ten times. Read sequence stops 3 residues before the CDR3 end, and the germline J gene provides the missing end. This chain joins TRBV5-1 and TRBJ1-5; tentatively, D is TRBD1 (6 bases). V dropped 0 bases and J dropped 7 bases, with 14 bases sitting between them. CDR3 length: 15 residues. Germline V gene data show CDR1 as SGHRS and CDR2 as YFSETQ. CDR3 DNA (partial): TGCGCCAGCAGCTTGGACCCCGGGACAAGGCAGCCC. Translating it yields CASSLDPGTRQP. The whole CDR3 reads CASSLDPGTRQPQHF.

This clone was found many times. The CDR3 end is not reached by the read, which stops 3 residues before it; the germline J gene fills it in. This chain uses TRBV7-2 with TRBJ2-1; D is tentatively TRBD1 or TRBD2 (5 bases each). V lost 4 bases to trimming and J lost 3 bases, with 13 bases between them. This CDR3 region has 15 residues. Germline V gives CDR1 SGHTA, CDR2 FQGNSA. CDR3 sequence reads: CASSSAGSLYNEQFF. CDR3 DNA (partial): TGTGCCAGCAGCTCCGCAGGGAGCCTCTACAATGAG.

This clone was seen repeatedly, ten times or more. Coverage ceases 3 residues before the CDR3 finishes, and the germline J gene fills in the end. This chain joins TRBV20-1 and TRBJ2-5; tentative D call: TRBD1 (7 bases). With 4 bases removed from V and 3 bases from J, the gap between germline ends came to 30 bases. The CDR3 is made up of 19 amino acids. The germline CDR1 and CDR2 sequences are DFQATT and SNEGSKA (reference sequence). Incomplete CDR3 DNA: TGCAGTGCTACGACTACAGGGGAGGAGGGAGCTGCAAACAAAGAGACC. Residues: CSATTTGEEGAANKET. The whole CDR3 region reads CSATTTGEEGAANKETQYF.

CDR3 bases read: TGCGCCAGCAGCAACTCGGGGGGGGTTAATGAAAAG. Translated: CASSNSGGVNEK. The entire CDR3 reads CASSNSGGVNEKLFF. The chain is built from TRBV5-1 and TRBJ2-2; 8 nucleotides agree with TRBD2. With the read ending 3 residues before the CDR3 end, the germline J gene is used to fill in that end. The CDR3 sequence is 15 residues long. The germline V gene has CDR1 SGHRS and CDR2 YFSETQ.

This clone has more than one count but fewer than ten. Read coverage stops 3 residues before the CDR3 terminus; the germline J gene supplies the remainder. The chain joins TRBV2 to TRBJ2-3; 9 nucleotides agree with TRBD2. The CDR3 has 15 residues. Germline assignment: CDR1 SNHLY and CDR2 FYNNEI. J was trimmed by 6 bases and V by 2 bases; bases with no gene match: 6. CDR3 residues: CASSEIGGGADTQYF. CDR3 DNA, as far as it was read: TGTGCCAGCAGTGAAATTGGCGGGGGGGCCGATACG. Complete variable domain (other parts from reference TRBV2 and TRBJ2-3): EPEVTQTPSHQVTQMGQEVILRCVPISNHLYFYWYRQILGQKVEFLVSFYNNEISEKSEIFDDQFSVERPDGSNFTLKIRSTKLEDSAMYFCASSEIGGGADTQYFGPGTRLTVL.

Many counts were recorded for this clone. The read halts 3 residues ahead of the CDR3 end, with the missing end drawn from the germline J gene. This rearrangement joins TRBV5-1 to TRBJ1-4, with TRBD1 matching 7 bases. Germline V gene lookup returns CDR1 SGHRS and CDR2 YFSETQ. This CDR3 has 15 residues. V dropped 3 bases and J dropped 8; count of bases not matched to a gene: 10. The CDR3 here is CASSSAGEGAEKLFF. CDR3 DNA, as far as it was read: TGCGCCAGCAGCTCAGCAGGGGAGGGGGCGGAAAAA.

This clone was seen repeatedly, ten times or more. CDR3 sequence reads: CSANQGMNTEAFF. The sequenced CDR3 bases are TGCAGTGCCAATCAGGGAATGAACACTGAA. This chain links TRBV20-1 with TRBJ1-1; a weak D match, TRBD1 (5 bases). The read gets to within 3 residues of the CDR3 end, and the germline J gene fills in the rest. CDR3 length equals 13 residues. Trimming stripped 6 bases from V and 0 bases from J, with 11 bases between. Germline V gives CDR1 DFQATT, CDR2 SNEGSKA (reference sequence).